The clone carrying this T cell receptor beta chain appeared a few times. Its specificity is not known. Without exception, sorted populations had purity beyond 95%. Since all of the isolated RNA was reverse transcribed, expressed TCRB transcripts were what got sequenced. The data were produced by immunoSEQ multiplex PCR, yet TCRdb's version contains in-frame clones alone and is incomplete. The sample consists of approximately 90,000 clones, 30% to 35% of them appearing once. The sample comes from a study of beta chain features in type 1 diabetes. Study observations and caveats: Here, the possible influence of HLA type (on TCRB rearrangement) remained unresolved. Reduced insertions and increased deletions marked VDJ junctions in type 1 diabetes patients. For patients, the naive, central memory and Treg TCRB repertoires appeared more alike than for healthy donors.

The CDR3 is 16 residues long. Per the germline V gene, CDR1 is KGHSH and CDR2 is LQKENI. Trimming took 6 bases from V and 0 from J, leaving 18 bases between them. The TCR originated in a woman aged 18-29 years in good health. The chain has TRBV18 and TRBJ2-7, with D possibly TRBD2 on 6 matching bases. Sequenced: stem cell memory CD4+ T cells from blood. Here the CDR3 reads CASSLSRSGISYEQYF. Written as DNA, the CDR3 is TGTGCCAGCTCGCTTTCCCGTAGCGGAATCTCCTACGAGCAGTACTTC.